Detailed here is one T cell receptor beta chain. These data come from a study of T cell clonotyping in hematopoietic cell transplantation. Clones were read by immunoSEQ multiplex PCR, and TCRdb kept only the in-frame ones, dropping some. The sample lists approximately 16,000 clones, approximately 87% occurring once. The TCR sequence derives from a man aged 45-65 years in good health. Some clones in this sample may be carry-over from other donors' samples. Sequenced sample: peripheral blood mononuclear cells.

CDR3 amino acids: CATSTRAETQYF. The CDR3 region has the DNA TGCGCCACCTCCACTAGGGCAGAGACCCAGTACTTC. J is TRBJ2-5 and V is TRBV10-1, with D tentatively TRBD2 (5 bases). The germline V gene encodes CDR1 WNHNN and CDR2 SYGVQD (reference sequence). V lost 10 bases and J lost 4, with 13 bases in between. CDR3 length: 12 amino acids.